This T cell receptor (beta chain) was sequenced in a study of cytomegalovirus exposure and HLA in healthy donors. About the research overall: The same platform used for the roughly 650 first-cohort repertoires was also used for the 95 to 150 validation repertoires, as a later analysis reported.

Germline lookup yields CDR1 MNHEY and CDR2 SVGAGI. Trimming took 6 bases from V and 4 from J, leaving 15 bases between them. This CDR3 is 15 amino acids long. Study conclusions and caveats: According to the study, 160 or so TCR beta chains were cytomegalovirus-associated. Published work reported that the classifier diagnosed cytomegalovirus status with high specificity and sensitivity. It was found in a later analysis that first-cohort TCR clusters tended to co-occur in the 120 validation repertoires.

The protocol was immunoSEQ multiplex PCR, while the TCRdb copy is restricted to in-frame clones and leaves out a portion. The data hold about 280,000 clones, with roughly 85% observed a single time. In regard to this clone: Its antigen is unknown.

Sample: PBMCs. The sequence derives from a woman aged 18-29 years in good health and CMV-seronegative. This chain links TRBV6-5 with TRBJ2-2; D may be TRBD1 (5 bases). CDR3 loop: CASSPGLRGTGELFF. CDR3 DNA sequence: TGTGCCAGCAGCCCAGGGTTAAGGGGCACCGGGGAGCTGTTTTTT.